This T cell receptor (beta chain) originates from a study of neoadjuvant anti-PD-1 for oral cavity cancer. TCRdb's copy holds only in-frame clones and misses some; the assay was immunoSEQ multiplex PCR. Among 13,000 to 15,000 clones listed, 60% to 70% were seen once. The germline CDR1 and CDR2 sequences are LNHNV and YYDKDF (reference sequence). Trimming removed 0 bases at V and 6 bases at J, with 14 bases between. This CDR3 spans 15 amino acids. This sample comprised PBMCs, obtained before nivolumab (anti-PD-1) treatment. This TCR came from a person between 35 and 79 years old with oral cavity squamous cell carcinoma. V and J are TRBV15 and TRBJ1-1; tentatively, D is TRBD1 (5 bases). CDR3 residues: CATSRDIAWGAEAFF. DNA for the CDR3: TGTGCCACCAGCAGAGATATAGCTTGGGGGGCTGAAGCTTTCTTT. The variable domain in full, completed from reference TRBV15 and TRBJ1-1, reads DAMVIQNPRYQVTQFGKPVTLSCSQTLNHNVMYWYQQKSSQAPKLLFHYYDKDFNNEADTPDNFQSRRPNTSFCFLDIRSPGLGDTAMYLCATSRDIAWGAEAFFGQGTRLTVV.